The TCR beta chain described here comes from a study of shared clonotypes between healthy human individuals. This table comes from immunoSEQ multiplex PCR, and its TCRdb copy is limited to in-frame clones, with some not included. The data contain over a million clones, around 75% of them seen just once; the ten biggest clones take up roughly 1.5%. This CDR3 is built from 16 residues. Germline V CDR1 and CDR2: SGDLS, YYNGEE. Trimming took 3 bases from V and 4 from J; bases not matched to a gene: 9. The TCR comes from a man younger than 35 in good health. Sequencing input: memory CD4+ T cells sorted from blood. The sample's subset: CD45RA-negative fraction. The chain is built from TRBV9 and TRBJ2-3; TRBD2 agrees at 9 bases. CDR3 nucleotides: TGTGCCAGCAGCGCACGGGCGGGACTAGCCGCAGATACGCAGTATTTT. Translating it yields CASSARAGLAADTQYF.